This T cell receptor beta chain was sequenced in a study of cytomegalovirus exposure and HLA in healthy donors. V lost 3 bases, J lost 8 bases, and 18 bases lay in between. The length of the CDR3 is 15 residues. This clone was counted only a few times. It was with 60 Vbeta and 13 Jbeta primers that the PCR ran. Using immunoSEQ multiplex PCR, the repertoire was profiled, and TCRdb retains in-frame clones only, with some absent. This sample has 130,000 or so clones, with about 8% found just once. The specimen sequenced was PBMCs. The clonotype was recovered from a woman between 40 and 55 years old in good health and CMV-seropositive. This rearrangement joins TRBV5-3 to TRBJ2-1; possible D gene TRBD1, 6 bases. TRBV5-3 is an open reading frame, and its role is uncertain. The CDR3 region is CARSWETGTKHEQFF. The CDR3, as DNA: TGTGCCAGAAGCTGGGAGACAGGTACTAAGCATGAGCAGTTCTTC.